Sequencing of this T cell receptor beta chain was carried out in a study of blood T cell repertoires in COVID-19. Study-level background: Sources were T cells, B-cell-depleted T cells, or PBMCs; the material itself was cDNA or gDNA.

This CDR3 region has 19 residues. Germline CDR1 is WNHNN and CDR2 is SYGVQD (reference sequence). V dropped 6 bases and J dropped 4; count of bases not matched to a gene: 20. Profiling relied on immunoSEQ multiplex PCR, and the TCRdb table lists in-frame clones only, not all of them. The table lists fewer than 200,000 clones, about 80% of them singletons. The gene calls are TRBV10-1 and TRBJ2-3, with 9 bases lining up with TRBD2. This receptor was taken from a woman aged 70-85 years with acute or convalescent COVID-19. Sequencing was performed on peripheral blood. The chain's CDR3 is CASSSVTGPRGLAADTQYF. The CDR3 region has the DNA TGCGCCAGCAGCTCGGTAACTGGACCGAGGGGACTAGCAGCAGATACGCAGTATTTT.